Below, 9 T cell receptor beta chains from the same sample are listed, as sequenced in a study of T cells in Graves' hyperthyroidism and ophthalmopathy. RNA transcripts gave rise to amplified TCR beta CDR3 regions. The HTBI set primed first-round TCR CDR3 RT-PCR. Using its own MiXCR run on the multiplex PCR reads, TCRdb lists one record per CDR3 protein. This table has roughly 800,000 distinct CDR3 sequences, around 39% appearing once. Material: blood. Source of these receptors: a man aged 18 to 30 with Graves' hyperthyroidism.

This clonotype was counted ten times or more. The rearrangement joins TRBV20-1 to TRBJ2-7, with D perhaps TRBD1 (6 bases). The CDR3 totals 12 residues. V was clipped by 5 bases and J by 5 bases, with 13 bases between them. Germline loops: CDR1 DFQATT, CDR2 SNEGSKA (reference sequence). This CDR3 is CSAGLQGDEQYF. The CDR3 nucleotides are TGCAGTGCTGGGCTACAGGGTGACGAGCAGTACTTC.

This clonotype occurred many times. The rearrangement joins TRBV10-3 to TRBJ2-6, with D tentatively TRBD1 (6 bases). There are 16 residues in the CDR3. V dropped 6 bases and J dropped 0 bases, with 12 bases sitting between them. In germline, CDR1 is ENHRY, CDR2 SYGVKD. The CDR3 reads CAIRPEQGSGANVLTF. CDR3 nucleotide sequence: TGTGCCATCAGACCCGAACAGGGCTCTGGGGCCAACGTCCTGACTTTC.

The sample holds one count of this clonotype. This chain joins TRBV20-1 and TRBJ2-7; D uncertain. V was pared by 5 bases and J by 2 bases, with 13 bases between. The CDR3 covers 13 residues. Germline CDR1 is DFQATT and CDR2 is SNEGSKA (reference sequence). DNA for the CDR3: TGCAGTGCTGCTCGAACAAGGACCTACGAGCAGTACTTC. It translates to CSAARTRTYEQYF.

There are a few counts of this clonotype. The chain is built from TRBV4-3 and TRBJ2-2; TRBD2 agrees at 7 bases. Germline V lookup: CDR1 LGHNA, CDR2 YSLEER. CDR3 length equals 15 residues. The junction had 6 bases not matched to a gene; V was cut back by 3 bases and J by 5 bases. The CDR3 coding sequence is TGCGCCAGCAGCCAGGACGGGGGAGGGACCGGGGAGCTGTTTTTT. It is translated as CASSQDGGGTGELFF.

The J gene is TRBJ1-4, the V gene TRBV9, with D unclear. Germline V gene lookup returns CDR1 SGDLS and CDR2 YYNGEE. Trimming removed 0 bases from V and 0 bases from J, with 15 bases in between. This CDR3 is built from 18 residues. The CDR3 bases are TGTGCCAGCAGCGTAGAACAGCCAGGACCTGCAACTAATGAAAAACTGTTTTTT. Its protein is CASSVEQPGPATNEKLFF.

The chain recombines TRBV2 with TRBJ1-2; weak D call: TRBD1 (6 bases). The germline V and J ends were trimmed by 1 base and 2 bases, with 14 bases remaining between them. Per germline, CDR1 SNHLY and CDR2 FYNNEI. The CDR3 sequence is 16 residues long. CDR3 bases: TGTGCCAGCAGTGAAGGGACAGTGAACTGGAACTATGGCTACACCTTC. It codes for CASSEGTVNWNYGYTF.

Regarding this clonotype: This could be a read error, since a much larger clone is one nucleotide away. The CDR3, as DNA: TGTGCCAGTACCCTCGGTATGTCTGAAAAACTGTTTTTT. Translation: CASTLGMSEKLFF. This chain joins TRBV19 and TRBJ1-4, with D unclear. V lost 7 bases to trimming and J lost 7 bases, with 13 bases between them. The CDR3 runs to 13 residues. Germline CDR1 LNHDA, CDR2 SQIVND (reference sequence). Complete variable domain (other parts from reference TRBV19 and TRBJ1-4): DGGITQSPKYLFRKEGQNVTLSCEQNLNHDAMYWYRQDPGQGLRLIYYSQIVNDFQKGDIAEGYSVSREKKESFPLTVTSAQKNPTAFYLCASTLGMSEKLFFGSGTQLSVL.

The genes are TRBV5-1 and TRBJ2-7; the D gene is possibly TRBD2 (6 bases). V gave up 4 bases and J gave up 0 bases, with 11 bases separating them. Germline V gene lookup returns CDR1 SGHRS and CDR2 YFSETQ. This CDR3 has 14 amino acids. CDR3 amino acids: CASSEDYPSYEQYF. The CDR3 DNA sequence: TGCGCCAGCAGCGAGGACTATCCCTCCTACGAGCAGTACTTC.

This clonotype occurred a few times. V is TRBV19 and J is TRBJ1-1, with 8 bases fitting TRBD1. Germline V lookup: CDR1 LNHDA, CDR2 SQIVND (reference sequence). Trimming removed 1 base from V and 10 bases from J; junction bases left unmatched: 11. This CDR3 is built from 15 residues. CDR3 DNA: TGTGCCAGTAGTATAGGGGGACAGGAGAGGATGGCAGCTTTCTTT. The encoded protein is CASSIGGQERMAAFF.